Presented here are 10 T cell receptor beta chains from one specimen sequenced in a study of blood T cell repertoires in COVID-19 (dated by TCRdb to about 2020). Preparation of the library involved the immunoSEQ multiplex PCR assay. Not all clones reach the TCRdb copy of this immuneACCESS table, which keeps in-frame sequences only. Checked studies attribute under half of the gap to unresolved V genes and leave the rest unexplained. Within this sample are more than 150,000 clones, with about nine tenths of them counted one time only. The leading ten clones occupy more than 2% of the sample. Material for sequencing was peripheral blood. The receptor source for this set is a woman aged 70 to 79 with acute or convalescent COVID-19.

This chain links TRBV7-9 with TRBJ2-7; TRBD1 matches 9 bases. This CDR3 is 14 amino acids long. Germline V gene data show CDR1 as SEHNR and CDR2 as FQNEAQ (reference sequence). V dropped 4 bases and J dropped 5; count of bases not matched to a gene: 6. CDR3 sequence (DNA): TGTGCCAGCAGCTATTGGACAGGGGCGGACGAGCAGTACTTC. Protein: CASSYWTGADEQYF.

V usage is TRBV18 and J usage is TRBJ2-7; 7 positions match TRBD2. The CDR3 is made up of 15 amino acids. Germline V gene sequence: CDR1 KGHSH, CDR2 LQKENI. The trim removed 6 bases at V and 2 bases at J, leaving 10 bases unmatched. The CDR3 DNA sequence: TGTGCCAGCTCTCCGTCGGGGGGAGGACCCTACGAGCAGTACGTC. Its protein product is CASSPSGGGPYEQYV.

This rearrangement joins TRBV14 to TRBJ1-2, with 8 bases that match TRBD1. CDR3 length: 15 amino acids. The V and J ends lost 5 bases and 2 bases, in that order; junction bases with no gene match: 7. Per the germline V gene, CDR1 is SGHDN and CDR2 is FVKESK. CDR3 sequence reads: CASSTGQGNNYGYTF. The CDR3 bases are TGTGCCAGCAGCACCGGACAGGGAAACAACTATGGCTACACCTTC.

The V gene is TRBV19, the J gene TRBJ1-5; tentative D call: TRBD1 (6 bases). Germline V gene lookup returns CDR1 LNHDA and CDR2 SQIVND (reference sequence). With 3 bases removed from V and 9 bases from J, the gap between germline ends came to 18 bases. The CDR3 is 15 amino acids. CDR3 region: CASSMSDSPLMPQHF. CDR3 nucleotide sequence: TGTGCCAGTAGTATGTCGGACAGTCCCTTGATGCCCCAGCATTTT.

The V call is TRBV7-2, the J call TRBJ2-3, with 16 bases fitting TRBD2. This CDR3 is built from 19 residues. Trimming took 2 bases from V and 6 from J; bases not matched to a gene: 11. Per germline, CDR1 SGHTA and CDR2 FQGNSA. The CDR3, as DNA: TGTGCCAGCAGCTTAATGGGACTAGCGGGGGGGCCGCGTAGCGATACGCAGTATTTT. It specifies CASSLMGLAGGPRSDTQYF. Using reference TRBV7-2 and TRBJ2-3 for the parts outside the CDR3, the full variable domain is GAGVSQSPSNKVTEKGKDVELRCDPISGHTALYWYRQSLGQGLEFLIYFQGNSAPDKSGLPSDRFSAERTGGSVSTLTIQRTQQEDSAVYLCASSLMGLAGGPRSDTQYFGPGTRLTVL.

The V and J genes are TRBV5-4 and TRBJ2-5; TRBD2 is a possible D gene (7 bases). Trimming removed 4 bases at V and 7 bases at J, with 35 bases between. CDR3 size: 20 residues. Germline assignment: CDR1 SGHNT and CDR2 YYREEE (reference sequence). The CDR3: CASSTLLGGLADHNPVTQYF. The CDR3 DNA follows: TGTGCCAGCAGCACCCTATTGGGGGGGCTAGCGGACCATAACCCGGTGACCCAGTACTTC.

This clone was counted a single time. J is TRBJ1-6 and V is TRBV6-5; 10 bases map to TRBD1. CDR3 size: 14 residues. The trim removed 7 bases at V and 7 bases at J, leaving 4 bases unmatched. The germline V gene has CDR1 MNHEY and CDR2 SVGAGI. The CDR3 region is CASMTGQGNSPLHF. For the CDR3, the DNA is TGTGCCAGCATGACGGGACAGGGGAATTCACCCCTCCACTTT.

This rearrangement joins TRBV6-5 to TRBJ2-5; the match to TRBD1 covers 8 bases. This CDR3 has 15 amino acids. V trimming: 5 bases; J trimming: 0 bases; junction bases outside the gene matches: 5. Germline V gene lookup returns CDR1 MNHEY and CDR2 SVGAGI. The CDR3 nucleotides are TGTGCCAGCAGTCCCCGGACAGGGCACCAAGAGACCCAGTACTTC. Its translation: CASSPRTGHQETQYF.

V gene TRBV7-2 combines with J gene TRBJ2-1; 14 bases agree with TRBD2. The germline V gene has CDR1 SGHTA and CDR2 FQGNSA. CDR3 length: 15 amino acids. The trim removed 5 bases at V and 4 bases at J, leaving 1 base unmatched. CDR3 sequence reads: CASSRTSGGYNEQFF. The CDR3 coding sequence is TGTGCCAGCAGCAGGACTAGCGGGGGGTACAATGAGCAGTTCTTC.

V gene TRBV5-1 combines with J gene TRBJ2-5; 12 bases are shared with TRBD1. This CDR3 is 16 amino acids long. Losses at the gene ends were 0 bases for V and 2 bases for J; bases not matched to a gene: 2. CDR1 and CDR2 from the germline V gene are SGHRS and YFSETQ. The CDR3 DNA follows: TGCGCCAGCAGCTTGGGGGACAGGGGGCGACAAGAGACCCAGTACTTC. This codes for CASSLGDRGRQETQYF.